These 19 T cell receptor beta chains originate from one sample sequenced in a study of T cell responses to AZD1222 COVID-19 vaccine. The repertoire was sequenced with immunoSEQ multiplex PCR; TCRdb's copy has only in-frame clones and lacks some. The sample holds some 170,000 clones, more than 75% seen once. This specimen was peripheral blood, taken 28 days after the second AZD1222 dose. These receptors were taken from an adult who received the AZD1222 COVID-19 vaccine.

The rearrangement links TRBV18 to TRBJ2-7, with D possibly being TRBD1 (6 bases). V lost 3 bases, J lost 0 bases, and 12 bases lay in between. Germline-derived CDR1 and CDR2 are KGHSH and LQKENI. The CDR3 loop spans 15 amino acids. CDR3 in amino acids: CASSPSGVGSYEQYF. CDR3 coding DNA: TGTGCCAGCTCACCCTCAGGGGTTGGCTCCTACGAGCAGTACTTC.

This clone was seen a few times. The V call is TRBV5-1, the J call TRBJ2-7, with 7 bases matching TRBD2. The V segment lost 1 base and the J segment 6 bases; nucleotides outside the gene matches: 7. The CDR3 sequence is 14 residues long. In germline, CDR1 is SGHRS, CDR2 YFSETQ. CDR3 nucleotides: TGCGCCAGCAGCTTGACGACTAGCTCTTTCGAGCAGTACTTC. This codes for CASSLTTSSFEQYF.

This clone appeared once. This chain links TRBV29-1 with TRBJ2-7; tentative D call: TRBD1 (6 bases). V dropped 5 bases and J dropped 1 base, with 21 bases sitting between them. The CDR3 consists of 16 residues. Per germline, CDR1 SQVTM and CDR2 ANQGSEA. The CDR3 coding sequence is TGCAGCGTTTCCTCGAATACAGGGTCGCTATCCTACGAGCAGTACTTC. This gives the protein CSVSSNTGSLSYEQYF.

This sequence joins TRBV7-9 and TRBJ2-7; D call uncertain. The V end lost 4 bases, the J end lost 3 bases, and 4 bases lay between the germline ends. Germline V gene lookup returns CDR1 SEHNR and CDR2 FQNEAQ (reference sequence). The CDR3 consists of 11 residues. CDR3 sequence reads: CASSSIYEQYF. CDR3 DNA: TGTGCCAGCAGCTCTATCTACGAGCAGTACTTC.

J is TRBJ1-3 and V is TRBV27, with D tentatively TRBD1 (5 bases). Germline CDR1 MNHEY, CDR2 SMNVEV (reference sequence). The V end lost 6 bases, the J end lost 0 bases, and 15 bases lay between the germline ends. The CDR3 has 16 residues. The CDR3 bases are TGTGCCAGCAGCCCTCTGGGGCCCTTCTCTGGAAACACCATATATTTT. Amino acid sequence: CASSPLGPFSGNTIYF.

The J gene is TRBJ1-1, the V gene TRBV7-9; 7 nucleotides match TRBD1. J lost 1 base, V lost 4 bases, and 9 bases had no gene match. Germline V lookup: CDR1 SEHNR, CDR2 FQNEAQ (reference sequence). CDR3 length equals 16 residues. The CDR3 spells CASSSPGTAKNTEAFF. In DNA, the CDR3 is TGTGCCAGCAGCTCCCCCGGGACAGCTAAGAACACTGAAGCTTTCTTT.

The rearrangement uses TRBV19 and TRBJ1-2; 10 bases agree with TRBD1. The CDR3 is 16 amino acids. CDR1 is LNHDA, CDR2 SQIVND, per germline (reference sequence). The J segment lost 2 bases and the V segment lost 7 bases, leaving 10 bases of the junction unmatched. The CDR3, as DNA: TGTGCCAGTAAGGACGGACAGGGGGTGGGAAACTATGGCTACACCTTC. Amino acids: CASKDGQGVGNYGYTF.

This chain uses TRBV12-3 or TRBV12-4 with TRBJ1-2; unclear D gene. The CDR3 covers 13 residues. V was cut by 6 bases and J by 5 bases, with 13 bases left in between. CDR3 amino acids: CASSQDREYGYTF. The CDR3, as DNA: TGTGCCAGCAGCCAAGATCGGGAATATGGCTACACCTTC.

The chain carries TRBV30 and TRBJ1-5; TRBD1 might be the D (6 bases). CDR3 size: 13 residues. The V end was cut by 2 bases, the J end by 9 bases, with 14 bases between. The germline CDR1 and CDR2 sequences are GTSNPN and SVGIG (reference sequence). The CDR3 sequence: CAWSPQGRLPQHF. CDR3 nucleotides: TGTGCCTGGAGTCCGCAGGGGAGACTGCCCCAGCATTTT.

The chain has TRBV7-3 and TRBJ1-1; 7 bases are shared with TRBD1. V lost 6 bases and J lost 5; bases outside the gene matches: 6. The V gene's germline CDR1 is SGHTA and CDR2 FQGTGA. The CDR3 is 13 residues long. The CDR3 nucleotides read TGTGCCAGCAGTGTGACAGGGCAGACTGAAGCTTTCTTT. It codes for CASSVTGQTEAFF.

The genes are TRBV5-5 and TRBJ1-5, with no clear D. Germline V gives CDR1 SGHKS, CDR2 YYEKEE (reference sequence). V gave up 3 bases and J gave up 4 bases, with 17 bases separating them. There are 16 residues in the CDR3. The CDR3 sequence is CASSSQAARSNQPQHF. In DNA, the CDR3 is TGTGCCAGCAGCTCGCAGGCCGCGAGGAGTAATCAGCCCCAGCATTTT.

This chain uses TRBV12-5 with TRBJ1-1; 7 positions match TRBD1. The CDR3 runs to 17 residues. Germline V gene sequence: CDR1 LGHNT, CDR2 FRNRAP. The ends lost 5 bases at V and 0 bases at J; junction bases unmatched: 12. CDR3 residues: CASGPTTTGRMNTEAFF. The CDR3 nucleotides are TGTGCTAGTGGTCCAACCACGACAGGGCGGATGAACACTGAAGCTTTCTTT.

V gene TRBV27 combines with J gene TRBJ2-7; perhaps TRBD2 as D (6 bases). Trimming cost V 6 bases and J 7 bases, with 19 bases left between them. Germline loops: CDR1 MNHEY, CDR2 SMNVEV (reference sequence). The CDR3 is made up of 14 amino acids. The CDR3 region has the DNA TGTGCCAGCAGCCATTATGGCGGGGATCGGGAGCAGTACTTC. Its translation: CASSHYGGDREQYF.

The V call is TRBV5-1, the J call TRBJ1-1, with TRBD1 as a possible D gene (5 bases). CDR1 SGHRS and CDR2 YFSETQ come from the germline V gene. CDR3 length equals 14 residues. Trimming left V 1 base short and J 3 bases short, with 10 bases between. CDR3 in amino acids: CASSLTVGDTEAFF. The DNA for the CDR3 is TGCGCCAGCAGCTTGACAGTGGGGGACACTGAAGCTTTCTTT.

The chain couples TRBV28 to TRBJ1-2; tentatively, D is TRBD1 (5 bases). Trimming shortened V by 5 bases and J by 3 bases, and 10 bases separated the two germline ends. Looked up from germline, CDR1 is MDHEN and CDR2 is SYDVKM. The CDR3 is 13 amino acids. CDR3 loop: CASSVTGYYGYTF. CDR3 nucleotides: TGTGCCAGCAGTGTTACAGGTTACTATGGCTACACCTTC.

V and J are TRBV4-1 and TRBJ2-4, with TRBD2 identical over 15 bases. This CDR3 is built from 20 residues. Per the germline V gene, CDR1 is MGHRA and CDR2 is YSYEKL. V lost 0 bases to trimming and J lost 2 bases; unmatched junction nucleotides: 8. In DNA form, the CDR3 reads TGCGCCAGCAGCCAAGATCGGGGGACTAGCGGGGGGTCCTCCAAAAACATTCAGTACTTC. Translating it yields CASSQDRGTSGGSSKNIQYF.

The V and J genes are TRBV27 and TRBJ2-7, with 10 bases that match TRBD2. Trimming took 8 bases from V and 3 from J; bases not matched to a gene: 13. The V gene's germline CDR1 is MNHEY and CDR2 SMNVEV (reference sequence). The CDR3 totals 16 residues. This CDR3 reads CASGSPTSGVRYEQYF. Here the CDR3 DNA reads TGTGCCAGCGGTTCGCCCACTAGCGGGGTACGCTACGAGCAGTACTTC.

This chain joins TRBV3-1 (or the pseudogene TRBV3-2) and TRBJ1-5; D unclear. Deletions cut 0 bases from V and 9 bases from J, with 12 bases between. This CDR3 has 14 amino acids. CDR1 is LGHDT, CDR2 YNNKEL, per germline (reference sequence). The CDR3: CASSQDTSVVPQHF. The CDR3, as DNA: TGTGCCAGCAGCCAAGATACAAGTGTAGTGCCCCAGCATTTT.

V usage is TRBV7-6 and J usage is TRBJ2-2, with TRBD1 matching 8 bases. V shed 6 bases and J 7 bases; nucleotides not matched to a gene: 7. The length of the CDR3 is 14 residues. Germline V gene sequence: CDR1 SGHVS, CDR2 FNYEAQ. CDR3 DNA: TGTGCCAGCAGACCGACAGGGGTGAACGGGGAGCTGTTTTTT. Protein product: CASRPTGVNGELFF.